Listed here is a single TCR beta chain. What it recognizes is unknown. TCRdb re-analysed the RT-PCR reads in MiXCR, keeping a single row per CDR3 protein. The profile shows 150,000 to 200,000 distinct CDR3 sequences, approximately 12% of them singletons. This sample was taken from a study of response to subunit inactivated influenza vaccine. General study findings and limits: Few new T cells, the authors suggested, are recruited by each seasonal influenza vaccination.

Germline V gene lookup returns CDR1 SQVTM and CDR2 ANQGSEA. The CDR3 consists of 11 residues. V was clipped by 5 bases and J by 3 bases, with 8 bases between them. These data also formed part of another study, on T cells expressing NK-cell markers. In that study: TCR beta cDNA was made by 5'RACE template switching with UMIs. The TCR beta repertoires were obtained from sorted CD3+CD56+NKG2C+, CD3+CD56+NKG2C- and CD3+CD56-NKG2C+ T cells.

The V gene is TRBV29-1, the J gene TRBJ2-7, with D hard to call. The TCR sequence derives from a man aged 45-65 years who received an inactivated influenza vaccine. The sequencing here drew on CD8+ T cells sorted from PBMCs, taken 11 to 12 days after vaccination. This chain's CDR3 is CSVSFDYEQYF. The DNA of the CDR3 is TGCAGCGTTTCCTTCGACTACGAGCAGTACTTC.